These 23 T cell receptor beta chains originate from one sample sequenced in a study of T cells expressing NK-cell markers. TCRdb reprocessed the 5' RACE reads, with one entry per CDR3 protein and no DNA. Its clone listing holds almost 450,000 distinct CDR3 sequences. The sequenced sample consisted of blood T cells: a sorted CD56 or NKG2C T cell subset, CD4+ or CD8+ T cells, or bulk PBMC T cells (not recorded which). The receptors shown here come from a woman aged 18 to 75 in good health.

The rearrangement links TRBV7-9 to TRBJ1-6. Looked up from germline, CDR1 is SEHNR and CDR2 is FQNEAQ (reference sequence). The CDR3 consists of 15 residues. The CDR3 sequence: CASMRQSSYNSPLHF.

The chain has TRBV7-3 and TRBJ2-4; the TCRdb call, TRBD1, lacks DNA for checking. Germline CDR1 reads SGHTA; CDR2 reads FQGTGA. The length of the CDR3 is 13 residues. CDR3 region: CASSSDRGNIQYF.

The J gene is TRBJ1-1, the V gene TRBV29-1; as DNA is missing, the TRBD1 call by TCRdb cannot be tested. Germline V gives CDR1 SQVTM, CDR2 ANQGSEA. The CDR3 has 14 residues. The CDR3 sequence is CSVVGLTVNTEAFF.

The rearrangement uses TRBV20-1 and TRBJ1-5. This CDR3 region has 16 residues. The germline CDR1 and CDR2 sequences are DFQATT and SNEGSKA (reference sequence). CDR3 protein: CSARDSGVGSNQPQHF.

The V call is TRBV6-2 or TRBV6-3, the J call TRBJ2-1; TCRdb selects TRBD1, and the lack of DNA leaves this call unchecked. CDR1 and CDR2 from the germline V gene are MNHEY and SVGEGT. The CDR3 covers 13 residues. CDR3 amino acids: CASSYGGAHEQFF.

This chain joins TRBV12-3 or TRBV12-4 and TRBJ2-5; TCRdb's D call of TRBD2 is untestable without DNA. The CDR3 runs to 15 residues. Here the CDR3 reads CASSYPGLASETQYF.

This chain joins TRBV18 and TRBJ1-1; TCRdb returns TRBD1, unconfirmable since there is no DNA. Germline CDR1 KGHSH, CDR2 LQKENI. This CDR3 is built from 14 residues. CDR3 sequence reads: CASSPKQGNTEAFF. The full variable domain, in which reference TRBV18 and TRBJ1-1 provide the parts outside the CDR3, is NAGVMQNPRHLVRRRGQEARLRCSPMKGHSHVYWYRQLPEEGLKFMVYLQKENIIDESGMPKERFSAEFPKEGPSILRIQQVVRGDSAAYFCASSPKQGNTEAFFGQGTRLTVV.

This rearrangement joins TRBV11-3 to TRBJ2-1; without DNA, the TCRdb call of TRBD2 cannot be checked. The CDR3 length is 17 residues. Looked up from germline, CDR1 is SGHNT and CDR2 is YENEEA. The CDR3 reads CASSRLAGQSSYNEQFF.

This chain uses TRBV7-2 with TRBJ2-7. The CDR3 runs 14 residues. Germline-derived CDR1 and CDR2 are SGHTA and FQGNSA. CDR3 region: CASSLDSTSYEQYF.

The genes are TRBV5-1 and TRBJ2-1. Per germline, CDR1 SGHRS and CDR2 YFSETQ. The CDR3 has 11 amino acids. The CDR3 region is CASSQDIGQFF.

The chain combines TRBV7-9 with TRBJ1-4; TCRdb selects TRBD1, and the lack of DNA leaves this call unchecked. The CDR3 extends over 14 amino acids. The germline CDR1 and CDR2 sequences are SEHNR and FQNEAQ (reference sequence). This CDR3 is CASTEGGAGEKLFF.

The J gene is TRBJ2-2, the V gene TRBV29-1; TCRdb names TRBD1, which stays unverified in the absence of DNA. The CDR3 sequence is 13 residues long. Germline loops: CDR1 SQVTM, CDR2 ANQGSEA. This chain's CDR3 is CSAGTGRIGELFF.

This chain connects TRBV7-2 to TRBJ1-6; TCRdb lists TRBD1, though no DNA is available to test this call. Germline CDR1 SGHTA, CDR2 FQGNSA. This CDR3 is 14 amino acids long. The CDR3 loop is CASRPQGINSPLHF.

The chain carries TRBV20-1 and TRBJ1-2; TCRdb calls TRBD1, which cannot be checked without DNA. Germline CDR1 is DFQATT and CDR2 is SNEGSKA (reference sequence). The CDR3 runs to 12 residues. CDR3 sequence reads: CSASRGAAGYTF.

CDR3 sequence reads: CASSSGSPLHF. The chain recombines TRBV7-9 with TRBJ1-6; the TRBD1 assignment by TCRdb is unverifiable without DNA. The germline gives CDR1 SEHNR, CDR2 FQNEAQ (reference sequence). The length of the CDR3 is 11 residues. Full variable domain (remainder filled in from reference TRBV7-9 and TRBJ1-6): DTGVSQNPRHKITKRGQNVTFRCDPISEHNRLYWYRQTLGQGPEFLTYFQNEAQLEKSRLLSDRFSAERPKGSFSTLEIQRTEQGDSAMYLCASSSGSPLHFGNGTRLTVT.

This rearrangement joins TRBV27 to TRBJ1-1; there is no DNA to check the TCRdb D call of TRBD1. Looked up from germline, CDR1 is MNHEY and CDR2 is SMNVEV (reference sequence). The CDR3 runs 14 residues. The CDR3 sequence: CASSYRQIGAEAFF.

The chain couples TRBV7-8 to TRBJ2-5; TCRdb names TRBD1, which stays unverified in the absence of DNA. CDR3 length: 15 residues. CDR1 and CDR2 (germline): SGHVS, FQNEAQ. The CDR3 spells CASSLGTVTQETQYF.

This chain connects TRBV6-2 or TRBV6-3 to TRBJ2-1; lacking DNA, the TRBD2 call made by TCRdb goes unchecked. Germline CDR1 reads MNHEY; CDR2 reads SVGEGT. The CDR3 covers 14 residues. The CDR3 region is CASSYSREGDEQFF.

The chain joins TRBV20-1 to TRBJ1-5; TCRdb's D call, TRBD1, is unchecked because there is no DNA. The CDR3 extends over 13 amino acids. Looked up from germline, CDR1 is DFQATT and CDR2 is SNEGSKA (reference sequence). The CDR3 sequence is CSAQRQGDQPQHF.

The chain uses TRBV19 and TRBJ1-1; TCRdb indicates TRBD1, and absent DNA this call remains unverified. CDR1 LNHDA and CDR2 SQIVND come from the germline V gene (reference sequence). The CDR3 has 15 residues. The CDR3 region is CASSRGLGMNTEAFF.

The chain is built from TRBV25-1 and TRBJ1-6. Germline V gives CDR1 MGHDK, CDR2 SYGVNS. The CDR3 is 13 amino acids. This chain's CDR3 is CASSEMRNSPLHF.

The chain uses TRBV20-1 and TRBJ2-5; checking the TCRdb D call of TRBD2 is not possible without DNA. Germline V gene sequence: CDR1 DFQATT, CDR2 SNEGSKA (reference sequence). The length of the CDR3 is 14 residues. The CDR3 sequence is CSALRTSGQETQYF.

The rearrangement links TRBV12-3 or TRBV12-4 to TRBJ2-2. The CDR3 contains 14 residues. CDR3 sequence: CASSPNGDTGELFF.